The 5 T cell receptor beta chains reported below all come from one sample, sequenced in a study of blood T cell repertoires in COVID-19. Assay: immunoSEQ multiplex PCR; the TCRdb copy retains only in-frame clones and omits some. The table lists 300,000 to 400,000 clones, about nine tenths of them singletons, with about 7% in the top ten. Material: peripheral blood. Receptor source: an older woman with COVID-19, enrolled during active disease.

The gene calls are TRBV6-5 and TRBJ2-1; D is possibly TRBD2 (7 bases). The CDR3 spans 15 residues. CDR1 and CDR2 (germline): MNHEY, SVGAGI. V was trimmed by 7 bases and J by 0 bases, leaving 13 bases between them. The CDR3: CASKGGASSYNEQFF. The CDR3, as DNA: TGTGCCAGCAAAGGGGGGGCGAGCTCCTACAATGAGCAGTTCTTC.

This clone turned up a few times. The V and J genes are TRBV30 and TRBJ1-2; 7 bases match TRBD1. The CDR3 has 15 residues. Germline V gives CDR1 GTSNPN, CDR2 SVGIG (reference sequence). V lost 1 base, J lost 2 bases, and 7 bases stayed unmatched. CDR3 sequence reads: CAWSGWDRANYGYTF. CDR3 DNA sequence: TGTGCCTGGAGTGGCTGGGACAGAGCCAACTATGGCTACACCTTC.

The chain links TRBV5-6 to TRBJ2-3; D is undetermined. Germline V gives CDR1 SGHDT, CDR2 YYEEEE. This CDR3 contains 15 residues. The V gene lost 2 bases and the J gene lost 0 bases, with 10 bases spanning the gap. The CDR3 sequence: CASSFSLSSTDTQYF. The CDR3, as DNA: TGTGCCAGCAGCTTTTCACTTTCTAGCACAGATACGCAGTATTTT.

V gene TRBV19 combines with J gene TRBJ1-2; TRBD1 agrees at 9 bases. The CDR3 consists of 14 residues. Germline V gene lookup returns CDR1 LNHDA and CDR2 SQIVND (reference sequence). V lost 5 bases, J lost 6 bases, and 7 bases stayed unmatched. The CDR3 coding sequence is TGTGCCAGTAGTTCCTCCGGGACAGGGAATGGCTACACCTTC. Protein sequence: CASSSSGTGNGYTF. The variable domain in full, with the rest retrieved from reference TRBV19 and TRBJ1-2, is DGGITQSPKYLFRKEGQNVTLSCEQNLNHDAMYWYRQDPGQGLRLIYYSQIVNDFQKGDIAEGYSVSREKKESFPLTVTSAQKNPTAFYLCASSSSGTGNGYTFGSGTRLTVV.

CDR3 protein: CAISEWTGSTDTQYF. DNA for the CDR3: TGTGCCATCAGTGAGTGGACTGGTAGTACAGATACGCAGTATTTT. The chain couples TRBV10-3 to TRBJ2-3; the D gene is possibly TRBD2 (5 bases). The CDR3 loop spans 15 amino acids. Per germline, CDR1 ENHRY and CDR2 SYGVKD. V lost 1 base and J lost 3, with 11 bases in between.